Below, 9 T cell receptor beta chains from the same sample are listed, as sequenced in a study of monozygotic twins with inflammatory bowel disease. TCRdb re-called the 5' RACE reads and shows each CDR3 protein once, DNA omitted. The table counts more than 100,000 distinct CDR3 sequences; about 2% lies in the top ten. Source material: blood. All receptors derive from a human donor with ulcerative colitis or Crohn's disease, or a healthy co-twin of an affected twin (not recorded which).

The gene calls are TRBV29-1 and TRBJ2-5; TCRdb returns TRBD1, unconfirmable since there is no DNA. CDR1 is SQVTM and CDR2 is ANQGSEA in the germline V gene. This CDR3 contains 15 residues. The chain's CDR3 is CSVALAGGLEETQYF.

The chain has TRBV6-1 and TRBJ2-7; TCRdb's D gene call, TRBD2, goes unchecked for lack of DNA. Germline assignment: CDR1 MNHNS and CDR2 SASEGT. This CDR3 is built from 14 residues. CDR3 amino acids: CASRRDPRHYEQYF.

The chain recombines TRBV7-2 with TRBJ2-3. From germline, CDR1 is SGHTA and CDR2 FQGNSA. The CDR3 consists of 12 residues. CDR3 region: CASSQQTDTQYF.

The V call is TRBV6-5, the J call TRBJ2-1; the TCRdb call, TRBD2, lacks DNA for checking. Germline assignment: CDR1 MNHEY and CDR2 SVGAGI. The length of the CDR3 is 16 residues. This CDR3 reads CASSYSLADLFNEQFF.

This chain links TRBV20-1 with TRBJ2-5; absent DNA, TCRdb's TRBD2 call cannot be checked. Germline V gene data show CDR1 as DFQATT and CDR2 as SNEGSKA (reference sequence). The length of the CDR3 is 19 residues. The CDR3 loop reads CSASLLAGPSSGSRETQYF.

The chain uses TRBV25-1 and TRBJ1-1. This CDR3 has 15 amino acids. Germline V gene data show CDR1 as MGHDK and CDR2 as SYGVNS. The CDR3 is CASSEWGLGNTEAFF. Based on the CDR3 plus reference TRBV25-1 and TRBJ1-1, the full variable domain is EADIYQTPRYLVIGTGKKITLECSQTMGHDKMYWYQQDPGMELHLIHYSYGVNSTEKGDLSSESTVSRIRTEHFPLTLESARPSHTSQYLCASSEWGLGNTEAFFGQGTRLTVV.

The V call is TRBV11-2, the J call TRBJ2-1; no DNA is available, so the TRBD2 call from TCRdb remains unchecked. CDR3 length: 15 amino acids. Germline V CDR1 and CDR2: SGHAT, FQNNGV. CDR3 region: CASSLGLAGVYEQFF.

The rearrangement uses TRBV30 and TRBJ2-7. Germline-derived CDR1 and CDR2 are GTSNPN and SVGIG (reference sequence). The CDR3 totals 12 residues. CDR3 region: CAWSVSDREQYF.

The chain is built from TRBV20-1 and TRBJ2-5. The CDR3 totals 15 residues. Germline CDR1 is DFQATT and CDR2 is SNEGSKA (reference sequence). The CDR3 loop reads CSAAATVILGETQYF.